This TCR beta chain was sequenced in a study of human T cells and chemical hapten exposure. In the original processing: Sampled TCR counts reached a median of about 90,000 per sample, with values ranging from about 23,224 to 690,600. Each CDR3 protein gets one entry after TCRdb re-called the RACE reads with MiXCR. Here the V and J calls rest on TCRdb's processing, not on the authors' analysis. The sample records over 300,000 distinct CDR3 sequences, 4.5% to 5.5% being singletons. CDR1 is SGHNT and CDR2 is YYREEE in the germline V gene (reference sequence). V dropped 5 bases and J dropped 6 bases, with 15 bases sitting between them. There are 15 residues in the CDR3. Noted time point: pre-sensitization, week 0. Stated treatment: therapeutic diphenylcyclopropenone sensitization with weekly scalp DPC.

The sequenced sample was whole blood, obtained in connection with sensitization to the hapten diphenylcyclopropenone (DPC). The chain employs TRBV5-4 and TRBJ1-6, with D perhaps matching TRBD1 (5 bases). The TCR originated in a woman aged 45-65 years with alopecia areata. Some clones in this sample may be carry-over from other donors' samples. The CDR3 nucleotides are TGTGCCAGCAGGCCTGGCCTGGGGGGTAATTCACCCCTCCACTTT. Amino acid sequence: CASRPGLGGNSPLHF.